The T cell receptor beta chain under discussion was sequenced for a study of blood T cell repertoires in COVID-19. Study in general: Spain, Italy and the United States supplied samples that represented acute and convalescent COVID-19. T cells, B-cell-depleted T cells, or PBMCs provided the cDNA or gDNA that served as material.

Per the study methods: Estimates of nucleated cell counts were drawn from the amplification of reference gene primers. Measured with immunoSEQ multiplex PCR; TCRdb has only the in-frame clones, and not every one. V and J calls and clone size follow that table, whereas D and trimming were derived from the DNA. Of tens of thousands of clones in the sample, roughly 83% were seen once. The V end was cut by 3 bases, the J end by 4 bases, with 12 bases between. Germline CDR1 reads SGHTA; CDR2 reads FQGTGA. This CDR3 contains 14 residues. This clone was seen just once. This TCR came from a man older than 75 with acute or convalescent COVID-19. The sample comprised peripheral blood. The rearrangement joins TRBV7-3 to TRBJ1-2, with a tentative D call TRBD1 (5 bases). The CDR3 loop reads CASSFFGGGYGYTF. In DNA form, the CDR3 reads TGTGCCAGCAGCTTCTTCGGGGGTGGCTATGGCTACACCTTC.